The subject of this entry is one T cell receptor beta chain. This clonotype was seen a few times. Its antigen remains unidentified. No quality values exist for individual bases; no much larger clone is one base distant. The data derive from a study of blood T cells in healthy people across ages (dated by TCRdb to between 2014 and 2017). For context, the study as a whole: Template switching captured roughly one uniquely barcoded TCR beta cDNA molecule per two T cells in model experiments. The study measured age-related changes in TCR beta repertoire diversity using deep sequencing normalized with unique cDNA molecular identifiers. The donors were divided into four age groups: young (average around 15 years), middle-aged (about 39), aged (roughly 60) and long-lived (82). Using the same blood draw, the study looked at two additional independent replicas of 1 million unique cDNA reads for two donors, one aged 18 to 30 and the other aged 80 or older.

Counted from cysteine to phenylalanine, this CDR3 has 15 amino acids. Only the CDR3 part of the read is kept: 45 bases, read in frame from the first base. V has 6 bases trimmed and J has 5 bases trimmed; junction bases matching no gene number 12. CDR1 is given as SGHKS and CDR2 as YYEKEE, both from the germline V gene (reference sequence). On the study overall, not on this receptor specifically: Estimates of total diversity based on one million sequenced T cells were regarded as lower bounds and as underestimates. Observed TCR beta diversity correlated strongly with the percentage of naive T cells measured by flow cytometry. Because profiling used bulk unsorted PBMCs, naive and antigen-experienced compartments could not be compared conclusively. Because the CMV infection status of the donors was unknown, age-related changes in expanded clonotypes may potentially have been confounded. Compared with the aged group, more naive CD4+ T cells, fewer expanded clones and increased TCR diversity were shown by the long-lived group, suggesting age selection. As age increased, observed TCR beta diversity per million T cells dropped in a roughly linear way, and a significant reduction was already evident by age around 41.

Donors were roughly 40 systemically healthy Caucasian individuals from Russia aged roughly 6 to 90 years. Around 10 milliliters of peripheral blood were collected from each donor into EDTA-treated Vacutainer tubes. Ficoll-Paque density-gradient centrifugation was used to isolate PBMCs, with at least 7 million per sample. Trizol reagent was used to extract total RNA from the PBMCs, yielding at least 5 micrograms per sample. Naive CD45RAhigh/CD27high T cell percentages were measured by flow cytometry on a PBMC aliquot from every donor. The protocol used for the library was 5' RACE. Sequencing was performed on an Illumina HiSeq 2500. The second PCR ran for about 7 to 11 cycles and used a J-beta primer mix along with a sample-barcoded 5' primer. Each TCR beta cDNA molecule received a unique molecular identifier from a template-switch 5' adaptor carrying 12 random nucleotides. At least 3 million CDR3-containing paired-end reads were obtained from each sample. First-strand cDNA synthesis was performed from all RNA using the Mint cDNA synthesis kit, with priming by a TRBC-specific oligonucleotide. All cDNA was treated with uracil-DNA glycosylase and then went through a first 18-cycle PCR with the universal primers M1SS and BC2_uni_R. The original methods were these. For normalization, 1 million high-quality reads, each with a distinct molecular identifier, were randomly selected from each sample. Reads sharing molecular identifiers were discarded rather than binned into consensus sequences. MiTCR, with a Q25 quality threshold and the strictest error-elimination algorithm, was used for CDR3 identification, clonotype clustering and error correction. Lower-bound total TCR beta diversity was estimated with a nonparametric unseen species model using Euler transformation. TCRdb reprocessing: public reads trimmed at Q25 with fastp, clones called with MiXCR, in-frame beta chains kept. A single entry per CDR3 protein holds the most common genes and DNA from its merged rows. Clone size and V and J calls follow TCRdb, not the original study. This sample has hundreds of thousands of distinct CDR3 sequences in its table, and around a quarter of those were observed once. The ten most abundant clones make up under 10% of the sample.

This same sample was also taken into another study, of T cells of mothers and their children. As the second paper documents: Donors were nine systemically healthy Caucasian individuals: three mothers and their six children. cDNA synthesis used all of the extracted RNA, with approximately 1.4 ug of RNA in each 15 ul reaction. In the second PCR, the M1S primer introduced both the sample barcodes and 2-4 random nucleotides. Each mother yielded over 9.5 million TCR beta CDR3 reads and each child roughly 2.9 million reads. TCR recombination output is similarly shaped by thymic selection in related and unrelated pairs, with a minor effect exerted by inherited differences. Related mother-child pairs always showed normalized repertoire overlap that was slightly higher than in unrelated mother-child pairs, though the difference was never significant. With a sensitivity of about 100 clones per million clonotypes, no persistent microchimeric T cell clones were detected. In the study, deep NGS was used to compare the TCR beta repertoires of mothers and children, and features distinguishing related mother-child pairs from unrelated individuals were sought. Mothers averaged approximately 41 +/- 4 years of age and children averaged around 10 +/- 4 years. After adapter ligation was performed with NEBNext reagents, the libraries were sequenced on an Illumina HiSeq 2000 with 100+100 nt paired-end reads. To prevent cross-contamination, the mother and child libraries were prepared a month apart and were sequenced in separate runs. For each donor, somewhere between about 450,000 and 2,200,000 distinct TCR beta clonotypes were identified. Naive TCR beta clonotypes were estimated from low-frequency clonotypes matched to each donor's FACS-determined naive share, without sorting.

This sequence was found in a boy aged 5-17 years in good health. Specimen: blood. The receptor chain draws on TRBV5-5 and TRBJ2-5, and 8 bases in between align with TRBD2. For the CDR3, the sequence is CASTRAGATQETQYF. The bases are TGTGCCAGCACGCGAGCGGGGGCCACCCAGGAGACCCAGTACTTC.